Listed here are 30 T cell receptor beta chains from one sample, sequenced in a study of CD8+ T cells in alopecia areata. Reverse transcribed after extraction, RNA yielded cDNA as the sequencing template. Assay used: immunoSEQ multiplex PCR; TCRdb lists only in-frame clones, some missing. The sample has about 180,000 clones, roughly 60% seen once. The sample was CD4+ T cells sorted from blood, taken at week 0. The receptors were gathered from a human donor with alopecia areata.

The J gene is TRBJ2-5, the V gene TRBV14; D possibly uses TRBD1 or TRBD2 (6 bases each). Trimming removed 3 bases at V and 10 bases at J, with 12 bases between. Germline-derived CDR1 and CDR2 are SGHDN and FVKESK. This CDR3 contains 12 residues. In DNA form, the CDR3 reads TGTGCCAGCAGCCACCAAGGGGGAGGCCAGTACTTC. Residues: CASSHQGGGQYF.

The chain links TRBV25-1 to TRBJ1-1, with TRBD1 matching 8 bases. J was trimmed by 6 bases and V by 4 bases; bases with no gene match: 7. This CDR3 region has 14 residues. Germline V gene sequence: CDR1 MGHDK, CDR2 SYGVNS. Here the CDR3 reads CASSATGEQAEAFF. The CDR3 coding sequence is TGTGCCAGCAGTGCGACAGGGGAGCAGGCTGAAGCTTTCTTT.

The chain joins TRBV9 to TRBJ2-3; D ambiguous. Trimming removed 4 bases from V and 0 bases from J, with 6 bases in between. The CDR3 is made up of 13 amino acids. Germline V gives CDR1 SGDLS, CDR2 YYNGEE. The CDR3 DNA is TGTGCCAGCAGCTCCCTGAGCACAGATACGCAGTATTTT. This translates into CASSSLSTDTQYF.

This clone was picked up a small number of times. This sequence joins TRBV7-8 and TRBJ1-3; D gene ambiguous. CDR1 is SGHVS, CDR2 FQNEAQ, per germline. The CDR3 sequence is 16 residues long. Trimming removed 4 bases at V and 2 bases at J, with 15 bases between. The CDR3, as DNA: TGTGCCAGCAGCTATTTGAGCCTCGGAACTGGAAACACCATATATTTT. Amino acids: CASSYLSLGTGNTIYF. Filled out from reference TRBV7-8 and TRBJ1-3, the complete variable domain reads GAGVSQSPRYKVAKRGQDVALRCDPISGHVSLFWYQQALGQGPEFLTYFQNEAQLDKSGLPSDRFFAERPEGSVSTLKIQRTQQEDSAVYLCASSYLSLGTGNTIYFGEGSWLTVV.

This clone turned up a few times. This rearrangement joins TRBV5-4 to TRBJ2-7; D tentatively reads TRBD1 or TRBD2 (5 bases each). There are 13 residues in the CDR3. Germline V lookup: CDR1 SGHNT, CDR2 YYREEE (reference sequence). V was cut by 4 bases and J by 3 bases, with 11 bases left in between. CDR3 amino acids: CASSPRDGYEQYF. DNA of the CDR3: TGTGCCAGCAGCCCCCGGGACGGCTACGAGCAGTACTTC. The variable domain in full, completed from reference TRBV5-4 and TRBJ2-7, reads ETGVTQSPTHLIKTRGQQVTLRCSSQSGHNTVSWYQQALGQGPQFIFQYYREEENGRGNFPPRFSGLQFPNYSSELNVNALELDDSALYLCASSPRDGYEQYFGPGTRLTVT.

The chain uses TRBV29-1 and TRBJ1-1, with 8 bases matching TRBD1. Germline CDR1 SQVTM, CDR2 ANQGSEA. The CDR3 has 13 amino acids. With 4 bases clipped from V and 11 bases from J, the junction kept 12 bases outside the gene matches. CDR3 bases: TGCAGCGTTGGATTACGGCAGGGGGCTGGGGCTTTCTTT. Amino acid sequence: CSVGLRQGAGAFF.

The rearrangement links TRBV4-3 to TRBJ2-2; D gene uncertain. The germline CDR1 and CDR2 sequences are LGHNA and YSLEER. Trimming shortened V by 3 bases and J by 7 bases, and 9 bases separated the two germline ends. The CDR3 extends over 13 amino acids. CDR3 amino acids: CASSHPPFGELFF. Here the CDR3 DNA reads TGCGCCAGCAGCCATCCCCCCTTCGGGGAGCTGTTTTTT.

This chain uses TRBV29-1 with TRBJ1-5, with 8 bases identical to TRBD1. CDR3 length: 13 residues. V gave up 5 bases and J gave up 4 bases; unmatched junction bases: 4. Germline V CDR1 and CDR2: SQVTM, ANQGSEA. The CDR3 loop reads CSVRTGTNQPQHF. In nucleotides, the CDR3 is TGCAGCGTTCGGACAGGGACAAATCAGCCCCAGCATTTT.

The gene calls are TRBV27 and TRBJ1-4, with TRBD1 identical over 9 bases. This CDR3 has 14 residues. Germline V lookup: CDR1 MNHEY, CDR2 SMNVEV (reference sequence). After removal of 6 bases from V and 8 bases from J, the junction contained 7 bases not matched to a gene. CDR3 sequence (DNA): TGTGCCAGCAGCTACAGGGGGCCATGGGAAAAACTGTTTTTT. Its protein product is CASSYRGPWEKLFF.

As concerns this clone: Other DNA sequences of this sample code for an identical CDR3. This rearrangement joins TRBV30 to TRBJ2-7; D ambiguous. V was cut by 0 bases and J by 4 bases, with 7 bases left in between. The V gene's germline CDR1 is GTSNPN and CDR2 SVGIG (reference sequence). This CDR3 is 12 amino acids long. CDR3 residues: CAWSVLGYEQYF. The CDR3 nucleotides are TGTGCCTGGAGTGTATTGGGTTACGAGCAGTACTTC.

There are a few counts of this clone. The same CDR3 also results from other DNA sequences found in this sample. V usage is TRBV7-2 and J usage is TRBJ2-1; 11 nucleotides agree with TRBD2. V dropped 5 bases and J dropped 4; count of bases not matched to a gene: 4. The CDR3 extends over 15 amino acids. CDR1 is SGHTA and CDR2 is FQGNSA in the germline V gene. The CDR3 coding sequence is TGTGCCAGCAGCGACCGACTAGCGGGGTACAATGAGCAGTTCTTC. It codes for CASSDRLAGYNEQFF.

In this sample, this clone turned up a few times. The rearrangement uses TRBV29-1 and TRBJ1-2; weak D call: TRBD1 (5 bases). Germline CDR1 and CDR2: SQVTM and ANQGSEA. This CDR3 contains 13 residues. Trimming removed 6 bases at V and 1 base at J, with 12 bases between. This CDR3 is CSVGTGINYGYTF. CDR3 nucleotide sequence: TGCAGCGTGGGTACAGGAATTAACTATGGCTACACCTTC.

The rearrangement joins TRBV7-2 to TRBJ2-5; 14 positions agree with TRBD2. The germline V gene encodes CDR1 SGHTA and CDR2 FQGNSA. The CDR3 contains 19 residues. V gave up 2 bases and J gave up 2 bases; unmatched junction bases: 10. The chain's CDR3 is CASSLLGGTSGGFQETQYF. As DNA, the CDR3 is TGTGCCAGCAGCTTATTGGGCGGGACTAGCGGGGGCTTTCAAGAGACCCAGTACTTC.

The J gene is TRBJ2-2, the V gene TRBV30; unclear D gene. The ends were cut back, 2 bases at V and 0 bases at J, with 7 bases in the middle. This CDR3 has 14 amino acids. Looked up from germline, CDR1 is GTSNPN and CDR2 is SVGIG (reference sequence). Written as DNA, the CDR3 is TGTGCCTGGAGTATACTCTCGAACACCGGGGAGCTGTTTTTT. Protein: CAWSILSNTGELFF. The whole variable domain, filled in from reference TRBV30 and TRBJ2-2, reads SQTIHQWPATLVQPVGSPLSLECTVEGTSNPNLYWYRQAAGRGLQLLFYSVGIGQISSEVPQNLSASRPQDRQFILSSKKLLLSDSGFYLCAWSILSNTGELFFGEGSRLTVL.

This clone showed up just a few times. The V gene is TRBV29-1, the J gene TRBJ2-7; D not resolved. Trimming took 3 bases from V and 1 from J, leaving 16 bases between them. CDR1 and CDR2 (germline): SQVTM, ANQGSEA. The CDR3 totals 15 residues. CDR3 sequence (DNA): TGCAGCGTTGACTTCGCGTCAGGCCGGTCCTACGAGCAGTACTTC. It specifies CSVDFASGRSYEQYF.

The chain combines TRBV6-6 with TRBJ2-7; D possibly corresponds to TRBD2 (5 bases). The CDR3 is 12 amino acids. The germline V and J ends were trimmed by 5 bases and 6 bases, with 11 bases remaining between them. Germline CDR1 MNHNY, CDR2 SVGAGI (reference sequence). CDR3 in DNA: TGTGCCAGCAGTCTGGCGGGCGCCGAGCAGTACTTC. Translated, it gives CASSLAGAEQYF.

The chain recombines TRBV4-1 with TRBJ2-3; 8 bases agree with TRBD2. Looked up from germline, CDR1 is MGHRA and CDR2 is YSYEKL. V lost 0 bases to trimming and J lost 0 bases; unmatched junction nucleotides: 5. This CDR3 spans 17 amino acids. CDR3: CASSQEFTSGSTDTQYF. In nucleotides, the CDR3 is TGCGCCAGCAGCCAAGAATTTACTAGCGGTAGCACAGATACGCAGTATTTT.

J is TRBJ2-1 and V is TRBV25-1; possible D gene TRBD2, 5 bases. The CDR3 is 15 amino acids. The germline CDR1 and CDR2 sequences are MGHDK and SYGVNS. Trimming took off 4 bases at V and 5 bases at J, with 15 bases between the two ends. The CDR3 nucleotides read TGTGCCAGCAGTGGAACCCAGCGGATTAACAATGAGCAGTTCTTC. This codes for CASSGTQRINNEQFF. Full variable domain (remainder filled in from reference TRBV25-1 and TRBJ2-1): EADIYQTPRYLVIGTGKKITLECSQTMGHDKMYWYQQDPGMELHLIHYSYGVNSTEKGDLSSESTVSRIRTEHFPLTLESARPSHTSQYLCASSGTQRINNEQFFGPGTRLTVL.

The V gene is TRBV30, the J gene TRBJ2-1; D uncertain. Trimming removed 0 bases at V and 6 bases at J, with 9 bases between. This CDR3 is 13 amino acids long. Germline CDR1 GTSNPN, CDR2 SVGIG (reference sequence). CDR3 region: CAWSVLGTNEQFF. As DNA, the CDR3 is TGTGCCTGGAGTGTACTGGGAACCAATGAGCAGTTCTTC.

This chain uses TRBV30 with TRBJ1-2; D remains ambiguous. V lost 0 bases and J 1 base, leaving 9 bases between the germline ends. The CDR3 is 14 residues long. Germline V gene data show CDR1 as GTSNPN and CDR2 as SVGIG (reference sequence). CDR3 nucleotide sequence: TGTGCCTGGAGTGTGCACACGCTTAACTATGGCTACACCTTC. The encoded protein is CAWSVHTLNYGYTF.

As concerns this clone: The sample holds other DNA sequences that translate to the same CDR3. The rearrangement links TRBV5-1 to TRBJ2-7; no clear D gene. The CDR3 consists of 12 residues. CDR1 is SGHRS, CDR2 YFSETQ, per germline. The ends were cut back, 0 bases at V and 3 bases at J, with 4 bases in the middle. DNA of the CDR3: TGCGCCAGCAGCTTGGACGGCTACGAGCAGTACTTC. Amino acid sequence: CASSLDGYEQYF.

This CDR3 reads CASSLAGGASYEQYF. The CDR3 DNA sequence: TGTGCCAGCAGCTTGGCGGGGGGAGCTTCCTACGAGCAGTACTTC. The genes are TRBV7-2 and TRBJ2-7; 8 bases align to TRBD2. From germline, CDR1 is SGHTA and CDR2 FQGNSA. Losses at the gene ends were 3 bases for V and 1 base for J; bases not matched to a gene: 5. There are 15 residues in the CDR3.

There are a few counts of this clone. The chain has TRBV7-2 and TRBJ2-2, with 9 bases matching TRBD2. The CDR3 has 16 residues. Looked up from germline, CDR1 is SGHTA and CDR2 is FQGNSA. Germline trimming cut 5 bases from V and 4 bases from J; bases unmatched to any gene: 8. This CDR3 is CASSKPGLAGTGELFF. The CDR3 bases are TGTGCCAGCAGCAAACCGGGACTAGCTGGCACCGGGGAGCTGTTTTTT. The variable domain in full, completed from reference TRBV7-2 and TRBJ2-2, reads GAGVSQSPSNKVTEKGKDVELRCDPISGHTALYWYRQSLGQGLEFLIYFQGNSAPDKSGLPSDRFSAERTGGSVSTLTIQRTQQEDSAVYLCASSKPGLAGTGELFFGEGSRLTVL.

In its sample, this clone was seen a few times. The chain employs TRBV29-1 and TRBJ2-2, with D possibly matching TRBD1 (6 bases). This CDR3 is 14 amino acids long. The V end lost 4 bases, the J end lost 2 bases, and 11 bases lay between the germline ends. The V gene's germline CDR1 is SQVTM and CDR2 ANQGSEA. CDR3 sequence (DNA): TGCAGCGTTGGCCGGGACACTAACACCGGGGAGCTGTTTTTT. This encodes CSVGRDTNTGELFF.

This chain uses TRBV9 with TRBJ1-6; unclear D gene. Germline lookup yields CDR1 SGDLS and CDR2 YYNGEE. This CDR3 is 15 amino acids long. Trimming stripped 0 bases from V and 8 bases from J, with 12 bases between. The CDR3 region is CASSVEAEIYSPLHF. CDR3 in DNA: TGTGCCAGCAGCGTAGAGGCAGAAATTTATTCACCCCTCCACTTT.

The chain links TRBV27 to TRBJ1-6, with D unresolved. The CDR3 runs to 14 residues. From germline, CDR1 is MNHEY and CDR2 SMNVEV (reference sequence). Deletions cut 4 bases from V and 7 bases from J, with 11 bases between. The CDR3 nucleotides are TGTGCCAGCAGTTCTCCACTTCGGAATTCACCCCTCCACTTT. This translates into CASSSPLRNSPLHF.

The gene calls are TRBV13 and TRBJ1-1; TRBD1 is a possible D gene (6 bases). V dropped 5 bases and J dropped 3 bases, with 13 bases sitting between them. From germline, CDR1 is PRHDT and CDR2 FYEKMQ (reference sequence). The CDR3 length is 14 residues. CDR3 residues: CASSLRGRDTEAFF. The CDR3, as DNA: TGTGCCAGCAGCCTCAGGGGAAGGGACACTGAAGCTTTCTTT.

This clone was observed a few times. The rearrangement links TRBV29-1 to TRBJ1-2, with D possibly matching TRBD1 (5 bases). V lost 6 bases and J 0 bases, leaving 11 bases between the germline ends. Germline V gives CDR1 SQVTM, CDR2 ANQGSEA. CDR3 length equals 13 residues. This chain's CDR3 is CSVTQGANYGYTF. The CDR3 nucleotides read TGCAGCGTAACTCAGGGAGCTAACTATGGCTACACCTTC. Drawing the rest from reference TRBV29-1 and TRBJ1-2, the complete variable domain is SAVISQKPSRDICQRGTSLTIQCQVDSQVTMMFWYRQQPGQSLTLIATANQGSEATYESGFVIDKFPISRPNLTFSTLTVSNMSPEDSSIYLCSVTQGANYGYTFGSGTRLTVV.

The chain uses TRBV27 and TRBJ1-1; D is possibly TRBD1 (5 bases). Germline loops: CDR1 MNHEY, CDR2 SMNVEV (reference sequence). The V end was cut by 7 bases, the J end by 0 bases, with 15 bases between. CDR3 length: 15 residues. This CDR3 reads CASKQGGGLNTEAFF. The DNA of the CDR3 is TGTGCCAGCAAGCAGGGAGGTGGCCTGAACACTGAAGCTTTCTTT.

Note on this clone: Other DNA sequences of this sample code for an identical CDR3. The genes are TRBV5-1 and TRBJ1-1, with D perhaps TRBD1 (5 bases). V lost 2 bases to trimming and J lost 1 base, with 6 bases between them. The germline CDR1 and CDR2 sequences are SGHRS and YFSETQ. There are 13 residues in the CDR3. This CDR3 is CASSLGANTEAFF. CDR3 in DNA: TGCGCCAGCAGCTTAGGGGCGAACACTGAAGCTTTCTTT.